This T cell receptor (beta chain) was observed in a study of Graves' ophthalmopathy and Graves' hyperthyroidism. The wider study: Being free of ophthalmopathy for 18 months of follow-up defined stable hyperthyroidism. General study results and limits: Appearing in blood as well were most expanded thyroid clonotypes above 0.001 frequency.

V lost 3 bases and J lost 5, with 19 bases in between. There are 16 residues in the CDR3. The germline V gene encodes CDR1 SGHTA and CDR2 FQGNSA. CDR3 regions of TCR beta were amplified from RNA transcripts. An initial RT-PCR round employing HTBI primers preceded a second-round multiplex PCR. TCRdb fed the multiplex PCR reads into MiXCR, producing one record per CDR3 protein. The sample holds approximately 1.2 million distinct CDR3 sequences, 36% seen once. This clonotype has only a few counts. Antigen specificity is unknown. Patients with other autoimmune diseases, uncontrolled infections, pregnancy or lactation were excluded.

The source is an adult man with Graves' hyperthyroidism. Source material: peripheral blood or thyroid tissue (not recorded which). The chain joins TRBV7-2 to TRBJ2-5, with D perhaps matching TRBD1 (5 bases). This chain's CDR3 is CASSLGLPSLHETQYF. The CDR3 nucleotides are TGTGCCAGCAGCTTGGGGCTCCCGAGCCTACACGAGACCCAGTACTTC. Based on the CDR3 plus reference TRBV7-2 and TRBJ2-5, the full variable domain is GAGVSQSPSNKVTEKGKDVELRCDPISGHTALYWYRQSLGQGLEFLIYFQGNSAPDKSGLPSDRFSAERTGGSVSTLTIQRTQQEDSAVYLCASSLGLPSLHETQYFGPGTRLLVL.